This TCR beta chain was found in a study of lymphopenia after photon versus proton radiotherapy. Findings of the study overall: In patients who died, overall survival fell as post-nadir TCR diversity dropped more. Post-nadir diversity loss with photons came from oligoclonal expansion, particularly CD8+ Temra cells. Under photons, naive T cells and diversity fell while effector/memory populations rose. Only patients who died were analyzed for survival; proton advantage is unproven.

TCRdb's copy holds only in-frame clones and misses some; the assay was immunoSEQ multiplex PCR. The data hold 35,000 to 45,000 clones, with around 86% observed a single time. Remarks on this clone: The antigen is unknown.

This CDR3 region has 12 residues. CDR1 is MNHEY and CDR2 is SVGAGI in the germline V gene. V lost 5 bases and J lost 3, with 7 bases in between. The clonotype originates from a woman in her sixties or seventies with pancreatic cancer. This specimen was peripheral blood, taken from a patient treated with proton-based radiotherapy. The chain carries TRBV6-5 and TRBJ1-2; TRBD1 might be the D (5 bases). The CDR3 spells CASSPRDYGYTF. In DNA form, the CDR3 reads TGTGCCAGCAGTCCCAGGGACTATGGCTACACCTTC.